The TCR beta chain under discussion was sequenced for a study of blood T cell repertoires in COVID-19 (TCRdb year 2020). About the full investigation: Samples covering the acute and convalescent phases of COVID-19 were provided by collaborators in the United States, Italy and Spain. The sample metadata nearly always contained a de-identified subject ID, COVID-19 status, age in years and sex. The samples were drawn from two sources: the first 160 participants of the ongoing ImmuneRACE study, and approximately 1,300 subjects contributed by 6 global collaborators. Where available, HLA class I and class II types were taken from metadata supplied by the sample provider and were not determined by assay-based typing. Deeply sampled blood TCRbeta repertoires from subjects exposed to, actively infected with, or recovered from COVID-19 were included in the dataset. The repertoires were released in a freely available public database intended as a resource for research on the immune response to SARS-CoV-2. The prospective study material was composed of cDNA or gDNA derived from T cells, B-cell-depleted T cells, or PBMCs. On the study overall, not on this receptor specifically: The quantity of clinical and demographic metadata differed by source and by participant and was supplied without curation.

In the prospective study, participants were roughly 18 to 100 years old, resided in about two dozen geographic areas of the United States, and were enrolled through a virtual design. To assign participants to cohorts, the prospective study relied on clinical history that participants themselves reported in a screening survey and a study questionnaire. In the prospective study, whole blood, serum and a nasopharyngeal or oropharyngeal swab were collected from each participant by mobile phlebotomists. Additional blood draws and questionnaires over a 2-month period could optionally be provided by prospective study participants. Prospective study blood samples were shipped either frozen or at room temperature before DNA extraction. The immunoSEQ Assay, a bias-controlled multiplex PCR, was used to amplify TCRbeta CDR3 regions from genomic DNA. In the authors' own workflow: The number of nucleated cells in each sample was estimated from the amplification of reference gene primers within the assay. To quantify the absolute abundance of each unique TCRbeta CDR3 rearrangement, sequence reads were collapsed and filtered. For each sample, productive Simpson clonality was calculated by taking the square root of Simpson's diversity index across productive rearrangements. This is the immuneACCESS table as TCRdb keeps it, with only in-frame sequences that have V and J called. A part of the clones is gone; compared with another copy, unresolved V genes explain less than half, and the rest is unexplained. V and J calls and clone size are those listed in that table; D and trimming were worked out from the DNA. Recorded for this sample are approximately 300,000 clones; 90% of them occurred a single time. Around 4.5% of the sample is taken by the ten largest.

Worth noting for this clone: There is no known antigen for this receptor. Per-base quality was not reported, and no clone a single base away is much larger than it.

The source of this sequence is a woman between 18 and 29 years old with acute COVID-19. Material for sequencing was PBMCs or T cells enriched from blood (not recorded which).

The CDR3 corresponds to CASSRSFGLAGATNYEQYF. The sequenced DNA is TGTGCCAGTTCCCGTTCCTTCGGGCTAGCGGGAGCCACCAACTACGAGCAGTACTTC. Recombination connected TRBV27 to TRBJ2-7, with 10 bases aligning to TRBD2. CDR1 and CDR2, per the germline V gene (reference sequence), are MNHEY and SMNVEV. V is pruned by 9 bases and J by 3 bases, leaving 23 bases of the junction without a gene match. Reading from cysteine to phenylalanine, the CDR3 counts 19 amino acids. Solely the CDR3 DNA is kept, with 57 bases framed from the first base.